Sequencing of this T cell receptor (beta chain) was carried out in a study of T cell responses to AZD1222 COVID-19 vaccine. Method: immunoSEQ multiplex PCR; TCRdb's copy keeps in-frame clones and lacks some. The top ten clones hold about 1.5% of a sample with about 200,000 clones, roughly 94% of them seen once. Germline CDR1 SNHLY, CDR2 FYNNEI. This CDR3 has 13 amino acids. The V gene lost 6 bases and the J gene lost 2 bases, with 10 bases spanning the gap. In the case of this clone: Its specificity is unknown.

Study results and limitations: A reported finding is that nearly half of spike-specific TCRs target unmutated variant regions.

This rearrangement joins TRBV2 to TRBJ1-2; D is perhaps TRBD1 (5 bases). The sequence came from an adult who received the MenACWY meningococcal vaccine as a control. The material was peripheral blood, obtained 28 days after the second dose of the MenACWY control vaccine. This chain's CDR3 is CASRVDKNYGYTF. CDR3 coding DNA: TGTGCCAGCAGGGTGGACAAAAACTATGGCTACACCTTC. Together with reference TRBV2 and TRBJ1-2, the CDR3 gives the full variable domain: EPEVTQTPSHQVTQMGQEVILRCVPISNHLYFYWYRQILGQKVEFLVSFYNNEISEKSEIFDDQFSVERPDGSNFTLKIRSTKLEDSAMYFCASRVDKNYGYTFGSGTRLTVV.